This T cell receptor (beta chain) was identified in a study of CD8 T cells in Susac syndrome. Controls matched for age and sex were healthy donors. While CD8+ and CD4+ T cells were isolated negatively, TEMRA cells were enriched by FACS. Comment on this clonotype: Its antigen is not known.

With random hexamers, roughly 0.45 to 1 ug RNA was reverse transcribed. The authors amplified TCR beta CDR3 across 54 Vbeta and 13 Jbeta using immunoSEQ multiplex PCR. One entry per CDR3 protein results from TCRdb running MiXCR on the immunoSEQ multiplex PCR reads. The sample has more than 95,000 distinct CDR3 sequences; more than 90% are singletons. Overall study results and limits: It was acknowledged by the study that relatively few individuals were included in its TCR sequencing and HLA analysis.

The sequence derives from a human donor in good health. The sequencing input was CD4+ T cells from PBMCs.

The CDR3 region is CASSLRGANDNEQFF. CDR3 nucleotides: TGCGCCAGCAGCTTGCGAGGGGCTAACGACAATGAGCAGTTCTTC. V usage is TRBV5-1 and J usage is TRBJ2-1, with D possibly called TRBD1 or TRBD2 (5 bases each). Trimming cost V 1 base and J 5 bases, with 13 bases left between them. The germline V gene has CDR1 SGHRS and CDR2 YFSETQ. This CDR3 is built from 15 residues. The complete variable domain, with remaining parts taken from reference TRBV5-1 and TRBJ2-1, reads KAGVTQTPRYLIKTRGQQVTLSCSPISGHRSVSWYQQTPGQGLQFLFEYFSETQRNKGNFPGRFSGRQFSNSRSEMNVSTLELGDSALYLCASSLRGANDNEQFFGPGTRLTVL.